This T cell receptor (beta chain) came from a study of blood T cell repertoires in COVID-19. Study as a whole: The cDNA or gDNA used as material had been derived from T cells, B-cell-depleted T cells, or PBMCs.

In germline, CDR1 is SGDLS, CDR2 YYNGEE. Trimming took 4 bases from V and 8 from J; bases not matched to a gene: 8. The CDR3 consists of 14 residues. Per the study methods: Scientists estimated how many nucleated cells there were by amplifying reference gene primers. TCRdb keeps only in-frame clones here, not all; method: immunoSEQ multiplex PCR. That table supplies the V and J calls and clone size; D and trimming were determined from the DNA. The sample lists approximately 210,000 clones; approximately 81% were seen once. The specimen sequenced was peripheral blood. The origin of this receptor is a man aged 30 to 45 with active or convalescent COVID-19. The J gene is TRBJ2-4, the V gene TRBV9; 8 nucleotides match TRBD1. DNA for the CDR3: TGTGCCAGCAGCCTCCGGACAGGGCGGGACATTCAGTACTTC. This gives the protein CASSLRTGRDIQYF.